The present T cell receptor beta chain was sequenced within a study of shared clonotypes between healthy human individuals (dated by TCRdb to 2020 to 2022). In the study overall: Two women and a few men aged 18 to 49 years were included in the cohort. Libraries were prepared and TCR repertoires were sequenced by different laboratories using diverse techniques, in order to increase sequencing depth and limit assay-specific biases. Between about 0.94 and 8.9 billion PBMCs per donor were obtained by leukapheresis. Blood TCR repertoires of about five healthy adults were deeply sequenced to estimate repertoire size and the extent of clonotype sharing between individuals.

Using the deep immunoSEQ assay, TCR CDR3 regions were amplified from genomic DNA by multiplex PCR. Extracted genomic DNA from each cell subset was distributed evenly across all wells of several immunoSEQ 96-well plates, and each plate was treated as a replicate. Each replicate PCR for unsorted PBMC received 300 to 350 ng genomic DNA, equal to 30,000 or so T cell genomes. Ten immunoSEQ deep assay plates were used to sequence the unsorted PBMC genomic DNA. Purified libraries were quantified with a Qubit 3.0 fluorometer, sized on a Bioanalyzer 2100, and re-quantified with the KAPA Library Quantification kit. A separate single-read 150-cycle Illumina NextSeq 550 flow cell was used to sequence each immunoSEQ 96-well plate. The paper's processing steps were these. Because only junctional sequences without quality scores were contained in the immunoSEQ output, filtering matching that applied to full-length reads could not be performed. Sequences were annotated with PyIR, a Python wrapper for IgBLAST v1.9, and V/J genes and CDR3 were assigned using IMGT germline references. Reads with weak V/J assignments (E-value above 1e-6), missing CDR3, stop codons, out-of-frame junctions, or ambiguous translated residues were removed. A V3J clonotype was defined by an identical inferred V gene, J gene, and CDR3 amino acid sequence. The percentage overlap between two repertoires was calculated by dividing the number of shared unique clonotypes by the size of the smaller repertoire. RTK rarefaction, the Chao1 estimator, and Recon v2.1 estimates of unobserved clonotypes were used to assess repertoire richness. As stored in TCRdb, this immuneACCESS dataset retains in-frame rearrangements with V and J assigned. A fraction of the clones does not appear; measured against another copy, unresolved V genes explain less than half of the discrepancy, and the remainder lacks a known reason. That table is the source of V, J and clone size, and D and trimming were worked out from the DNA. This sample has about 490,000 clones in its table, and 81% of those were observed once. The ten largest clonotypes hold over 9.5% of the sample.

V is clipped by 9 bases and J by 6 bases, and the sequence between their germline boundaries is 23 bases long. CDR1 and CDR2 (SGHVS, FQNEAQ) derive from the germline V gene. The CDR3 numbers 15 residues from cysteine through phenylalanine. The entry retains the CDR3 DNA only, 45 bases that are in frame from base 1. Donors were healthy HIV-negative adults with no recently reported acute infections or vaccinations. Only Caucasian adults living in Nashville, Tennessee, USA were represented among the donors. In the unsorted samples, roughly 90 million PBMCs were counted, and genomic DNA was extracted using the QIAamp DNA Blood Mini kit. Blood was obtained by leukapheresis, after which PBMCs were separated by Ficoll-Histopaque density gradient centrifugation and cryopreserved in liquid nitrogen vapor phase. With respect to this clone: The antigen this receptor binds is unknown. This is likely an artifact of a read error, given a far larger clone one base away. The sample has other DNA sequences that encode this CDR3 too.

The investigation overall reported the following: The small number of donors limited the genetic and exposure-history diversity represented. Pairwise subsampling led to the expectation that sequencing depth would affect the degree of clonotype sharing among donors. Sampling was restricted to blood, and TCR repertoires in tissues likely differ from the TCR repertoires found in blood.

Material for sequencing was PBMCs. The sequence links TRBV7-8 to TRBJ1-2; no confident D gene assignment can be made. The TCR comes from a woman in her thirties or forties in good health. Some clones in this sample may be carry-over from other donors' samples. The sequenced DNA: TGTGCCAGTAGCCAACCTGGCAGGCCTAAGGATGGCTACACCTTC. Translated, it gives CASSQPGRPKDGYTF.